This TCR beta chain was identified in a study of blood T cell repertoires in COVID-19. Study in general: PBMCs, B-cell-depleted T cells, or T cells provided the cDNA or gDNA that made up the material.

Individuals in the exposed group had encountered a COVID-19 case within 2 weeks preceding study entry. This clone was seen once. Germline V CDR1 and CDR2: SGHVS, FQNEAQ. The CDR3 consists of 13 residues. The V and J ends lost 1 base and 5 bases respectively, with 7 bases between them. The authors' processing: Reference gene primers were amplified, and this amplification served to estimate nucleated cell counts. The data were produced by immunoSEQ multiplex PCR, yet TCRdb's version contains in-frame clones alone and is incomplete. D and trimming were read from the DNA, whereas the V and J calls and clone size are those reported in that table. Among 350,000 to 450,000 clones listed, more than 70% were seen once.

This clonotype was obtained from a young woman who had been exposed to COVID-19. The source material was PBMCs or T cells enriched from blood (not recorded which). V gene TRBV7-8 combines with J gene TRBJ2-3; D unclear. The CDR3 DNA follows: TGTGCCAGCAGCTTAGTTATCTTAGATACGCAGTATTTT. It codes for CASSLVILDTQYF.